This T cell receptor beta chain was found in a study of blood T cell repertoires in COVID-19. Study details: Italy, Spain and the United States were the sources of the convalescent and acute COVID-19 samples. Sample material is recorded as cDNA or gDNA derived from T cells, B-cell-depleted T cells, or PBMCs.

This clone was observed a few times. Original processing notes: The authors estimated nucleated cell counts from reference gene primer amplification. Assay used: immunoSEQ multiplex PCR; TCRdb lists only in-frame clones, some missing. The V and J calls and clone size are taken from that table; D and trimming were inferred from the DNA. The table has under 300,000 clones, more than 80% seen once; the top ten hold more than 5%. This TCR was recovered from a human donor in a cohort sampled during active COVID-19. Material: peripheral blood.

The chain's CDR3 is CASSQDPVPTRGGPLYTGELFF. DNA of the CDR3: TGCGCCAGCAGCCAAGATCCAGTACCTACGCGGGGGGGCCCTCTTTACACCGGGGAGCTGTTTTTT. The chain has TRBV4-1 and TRBJ2-2; 9 bases map to TRBD2. After removal of 0 bases from V and 3 bases from J, the junction contained 20 bases not matched to a gene. CDR1 MGHRA and CDR2 YSYEKL come from the germline V gene. This CDR3 has 22 amino acids.